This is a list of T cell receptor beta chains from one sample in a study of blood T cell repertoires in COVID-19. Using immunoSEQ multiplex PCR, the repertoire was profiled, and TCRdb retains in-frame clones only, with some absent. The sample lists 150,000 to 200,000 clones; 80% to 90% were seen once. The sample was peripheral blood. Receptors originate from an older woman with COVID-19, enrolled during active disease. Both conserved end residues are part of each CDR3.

cdr3_aa: CASSLGLAGVGEQFF
cdr3_length: 15
v_call: TRBV11-3
j_call: TRBJ2-1

cdr3_aa: CASSVGGGRALGTDTQYF
cdr3_length: 18
v_call: TRBV9
j_call: TRBJ2-3

cdr3_aa: CATRILAPPSGANVLTF
cdr3_length: 17
v_call: TRBV15
j_call: TRBJ2-6

cdr3_aa: CASRRPRTGGTDTQYF
cdr3_length: 16
v_call: TRBV7-8
j_call: TRBJ2-3

cdr3_aa: CASSQDRLAGGYNEQFF
cdr3_length: 17
v_call: TRBV14
j_call: TRBJ2-1

cdr3_aa: CASSHEWSYEQYF
cdr3_length: 13
v_call: TRBV6-1
j_call: TRBJ2-7

cdr3_aa: CASSLVRSEQFF
cdr3_length: 12
v_call: TRBV7-9
j_call: TRBJ2-1

cdr3_aa: CASRKGREGSYNEQFF
cdr3_length: 16
v_call: TRBV5-1
j_call: TRBJ2-1

cdr3_aa: CASSPRQGIGTEAFF
cdr3_length: 15
v_call: TRBV11-2
j_call: TRBJ1-1

cdr3_aa: CASSLDGTVSNYGYTF
cdr3_length: 16
v_call: TRBV7-9
j_call: TRBJ1-2

cdr3_aa: CASSEARGTGYTF
cdr3_length: 13
v_call: TRBV10-1
j_call: TRBJ1-2

cdr3_aa: CATSREGTGTGYEQYF
cdr3_length: 16
v_call: TRBV15
j_call: TRBJ2-7

cdr3_aa: CASSFLAGAGELFF
cdr3_length: 14
v_call: TRBV5-1
j_call: TRBJ2-2

cdr3_aa: CASSVNPQGDSPFYEQYF
cdr3_length: 18
v_call: TRBV9
j_call: TRBJ2-7

cdr3_aa: CAISEPQGQGNSPLHF
cdr3_length: 16
v_call: TRBV10-3
j_call: TRBJ1-6

cdr3_aa: CASSFRQGAEGYTF
cdr3_length: 14
v_call: TRBV4-1
j_call: TRBJ1-2

cdr3_aa: CASRWGTGNTEAFF
cdr3_length: 14
v_call: TRBV11-3
j_call: TRBJ1-1

cdr3_aa: CASSQESRPEAFF
cdr3_length: 13
v_call: TRBV3-1/TRBV3-2
j_call: TRBJ1-1

cdr3_aa: CASSQEGDRGKYNSPLHF
cdr3_length: 18
v_call: TRBV4-3
j_call: TRBJ1-6

cdr3_aa: CASSQGDNYGYTF
cdr3_length: 13
v_call: TRBV4-1
j_call: TRBJ1-2

cdr3_aa: CASSLVQGKGYF
cdr3_length: 12
v_call: TRBV7-9
j_call: TRBJ2-4

cdr3_aa: CASSESTGNTGELFF
cdr3_length: 15
v_call: TRBV6-1
j_call: TRBJ2-2

cdr3_aa: CAWVNRENTEAFF
cdr3_length: 13
v_call: TRBV30
j_call: TRBJ1-1

cdr3_aa: CASSLVNGGTDTQYF
cdr3_length: 15
v_call: TRBV11-2
j_call: TRBJ2-3

cdr3_aa: CASSFNRDTEAFF
cdr3_length: 13
v_call: TRBV7-3
j_call: TRBJ1-1

cdr3_aa: CATHPGHSSYEQYF
cdr3_length: 14
v_call: TRBV6-5
j_call: TRBJ2-7

cdr3_aa: CAWSSGRGHGYTF
cdr3_length: 13
v_call: TRBV30
j_call: TRBJ1-2

cdr3_aa: CASSFSGAGNTIYF
cdr3_length: 14
v_call: TRBV28
j_call: TRBJ1-3

cdr3_aa: CASSLAQGYEQYF
cdr3_length: 13
v_call: TRBV5-1
j_call: TRBJ2-7